This TCR beta chain originates from a study of blood T cells in healthy people across ages. PCR was performed a second time for about 6 to 12 cycles using a sample-barcoded 5' primer and a J-beta primer mix. MiXCR, applied by TCRdb to the 5' RACE reads, yields one record per CDR3 protein. The sample shows 730,000 or so distinct CDR3 sequences, approximately 40% of them seen only once. V gave up 2 bases and J gave up 5 bases, with 16 bases separating them. Germline V gene data show CDR1 as SGHTA and CDR2 as FQGNSA. This CDR3 has 15 amino acids. With respect to this clonotype: A much larger clone sits a single nucleotide away, making a read error possible.

Caucasian, healthy and from Russia, the donors were aged between about 6 and 90. Researchers report isolating at least 6 million PBMCs per sample. The TCR comes from a man of 80 years or more in good health. Sequences were obtained from blood. This chain connects TRBV7-2 to TRBJ2-7; the D gene is possibly TRBD1 (6 bases). CDR3 in amino acids: CASSLSAGDTDEQYF. CDR3 nucleotides: TGTGCCAGCAGCTTATCGGCAGGGGACACCGACGAGCAGTACTTC.